The 30 T cell receptor beta chains reported below all come from one sample, sequenced in a study of a mutant IDH1 vaccine in newly diagnosed glioma. Their recognized antigens are unknown. The protocol was immunoSEQ multiplex PCR, while the TCRdb copy is restricted to in-frame clones and leaves out a portion. This sample has about 56,000 clones, with about nine tenths found just once. Specified time point: week 23, last vaccination. Vaccinated patients received 300 ug of mutant IDH1 20-mer peptide per dose, with topical imiquimod. Specimen: PBMCs, collected from a glioma patient whose treatment included an IDH1 peptide vaccine. The source is a man aged 40-49 years with glioma.

A single count supports this clone. V gene TRBV7-2 combines with J gene TRBJ2-3; 7 nucleotides agree with TRBD2. Per germline, CDR1 SGHTA and CDR2 FQGNSA. The length of the CDR3 is 15 residues. The V gene end was trimmed by 5 bases and the J gene end by 5 bases; junction bases not matched to a gene: 10. The chain's CDR3 is CASSPAELALDTQYF. CDR3 coding DNA: TGTGCCAGCAGCCCAGCGGAACTAGCGTTAGATACGCAGTATTTT.

The rearrangement links TRBV13 to TRBJ2-7; possibly TRBD1 for D (6 bases). Looked up from germline, CDR1 is PRHDT and CDR2 is FYEKMQ (reference sequence). V dropped 1 base and J dropped 6 bases, with 13 bases sitting between them. There are 14 residues in the CDR3. This CDR3 is CASSLVAGVGEQYF. The CDR3 DNA reads as TGTGCCAGCAGCTTAGTTGCAGGGGTGGGCGAGCAGTACTTC.

The CDR3 coding sequence is TGTGCCAGCCGCCGGGCAGCGAACACTGAAGCTTTCTTT. The encoded protein is CASRRAANTEAFF. The gene calls are TRBV7-9 and TRBJ1-1; D is undetermined. V gave up 8 bases and J gave up 1 base, with 11 bases separating them. The CDR3 covers 13 residues. Germline V lookup: CDR1 SEHNR, CDR2 FQNEAQ (reference sequence). Full variable domain (remainder filled in from reference TRBV7-9 and TRBJ1-1): DTGVSQNPRHKITKRGQNVTFRCDPISEHNRLYWYRQTLGQGPEFLTYFQNEAQLEKSRLLSDRFSAERPKGSFSTLEIQRTEQGDSAMYLCASRRAANTEAFFGQGTRLTVV.

The J gene is TRBJ2-7, the V gene TRBV6-5; the D gene is possibly TRBD1 (7 bases). The length of the CDR3 is 14 residues. Trimming pared 2 bases from V and 2 bases from J, leaving 10 bases between. Germline CDR1 is MNHEY and CDR2 is SVGAGI. The CDR3: CASSYRGTAYEQYF. As DNA, the CDR3 is TGTGCCAGCAGTTACCGCGGGACAGCCTACGAGCAGTACTTC.

V gene TRBV18 combines with J gene TRBJ2-7, with D uncertain. This CDR3 has 15 residues. Trimming shortened V by 2 bases and J by 3 bases, and 14 bases separated the two germline ends. CDR1 is KGHSH, CDR2 LQKENI, per germline. CDR3 protein: CASSPWQATGYEQYF. The CDR3 nucleotides read TGTGCCAGCTCACCATGGCAGGCCACGGGCTACGAGCAGTACTTC.

The chain carries TRBV6-5 and TRBJ2-1; tentative D call: TRBD2 (7 bases). The CDR3 has 15 amino acids. The germline CDR1 and CDR2 sequences are MNHEY and SVGAGI. Between the trimmed V and J ends, which lost 0 bases and 10 bases, there was a span of 16 bases. CDR3 bases: TGTGCCAGCAGTTACTCCGTTCTAAGGGGGGGAGAGCAGTTCTTC. Residues: CASSYSVLRGGEQFF.

The chain uses TRBV6-6 and TRBJ2-7; the match to TRBD2 covers 7 bases. This CDR3 has 14 residues. V lost 0 bases to trimming and J lost 5 bases; unmatched junction nucleotides: 4. The germline V gene encodes CDR1 MNHNY and CDR2 SVGAGI (reference sequence). DNA for the CDR3: TGTGCCAGCAGTTACTCGGGGGGGACTAACGAGCAGTACTTC. Residues: CASSYSGGTNEQYF.

This chain uses TRBV4-1 with TRBJ1-2, with D possibly matching TRBD1 (5 bases). Trimming stripped 0 bases from V and 0 bases from J, with 8 bases between. This CDR3 is 15 amino acids long. Germline loops: CDR1 MGHRA, CDR2 YSYEKL. The CDR3 DNA reads as TGCGCCAGCAGCCAAGAAACAGGAACTAACTATGGCTACACCTTC. It yields the protein CASSQETGTNYGYTF.

V and J are TRBV2 and TRBJ2-2, with 7 nucleotides matching TRBD1. The germline CDR1 and CDR2 sequences are SNHLY and FYNNEI. The trim removed 7 bases at V and 6 bases at J, leaving 14 bases unmatched. The CDR3 length is 16 residues. Here the CDR3 reads CASTGAPTGQAGELFF. The CDR3, as DNA: TGTGCCAGCACCGGGGCCCCGACAGGGCAAGCCGGGGAGCTGTTTTTT.

The V and J genes are TRBV21-1 and TRBJ1-1. TRBV21-1 is a pseudogene segment. The CDR3 is 11 amino acids. Here the CDR3 DNA reads TGTGCCATTGGAGGTGGCACTGAAGCTTTCTTT. Amino acids: CAIGGGTEAFF.

This chain joins TRBV18 and TRBJ2-7; D is unclear. Germline-derived CDR1 and CDR2 are KGHSH and LQKENI. Trimming shortened V by 3 bases and J by 3 bases, and 12 bases separated the two germline ends. CDR3 length: 14 amino acids. The CDR3 loop reads CASSPRVLDYEQYF. The CDR3 coding sequence is TGTGCCAGCTCACCGCGAGTCCTTGACTACGAGCAGTACTTC. Full variable domain (remainder filled in from reference TRBV18 and TRBJ2-7): NAGVMQNPRHLVRRRGQEARLRCSPMKGHSHVYWYRQLPEEGLKFMVYLQKENIIDESGMPKERFSAEFPKEGPSILRIQQVVRGDSAAYFCASSPRVLDYEQYFGPGTRLTVT.

The chain couples TRBV9 to TRBJ1-1; TRBD1 might be the D (5 bases). V was pared by 3 bases and J by 9 bases, with 15 bases between. Germline CDR1 and CDR2: SGDLS and YYNGEE. This CDR3 is 13 amino acids long. CDR3 bases: TGTGCCAGCAGCGAAGGGGACGGCCTTAAAGCTTTCTTT. This encodes CASSEGDGLKAFF. The variable domain in full, with the rest retrieved from reference TRBV9 and TRBJ1-1, is DSGVTQTPKHLITATGQRVTLRCSPRSGDLSVYWYQQSLDQGLQFLIQYYNGEERAKGNILERFSAQQFPDLHSELNLSSLELGDSALYFCASSEGDGLKAFFGQGTRLTVV.

The DNA for the CDR3 is TGTGCCAGCCAGACGCCTGCCACAGATACGCAGTATTTT. Protein product: CASQTPATDTQYF. V gene TRBV6-1 combines with J gene TRBJ2-3, with D uncertain. CDR3 length equals 13 residues. CDR1 MNHNS and CDR2 SASEGT come from the germline V gene. V was cut by 8 bases and J by 2 bases, with 11 bases left in between.

The V call is TRBV2, the J call TRBJ1-4; D is ambiguous. CDR1 is SNHLY and CDR2 is FYNNEI in the germline V gene. With 3 bases removed from V and 3 bases from J, the gap between germline ends came to 2 bases. The CDR3 sequence is 12 residues long. The CDR3 loop is CASSEANEKLFF. Written as DNA, the CDR3 is TGTGCCAGCAGTGAGGCTAATGAAAAACTGTTTTTT.

This sequence joins TRBV5-1 and TRBJ2-2, with D maybe TRBD1 (6 bases). Germline V CDR1 and CDR2: SGHRS, YFSETQ. Between the trimmed V and J ends, which lost 3 bases and 4 bases, there was a span of 19 bases. The CDR3 sequence is 17 residues long. The CDR3 is CASSWGPGFGGTGELFF. The CDR3, as DNA: TGCGCCAGCAGCTGGGGGCCTGGTTTCGGCGGCACCGGGGAGCTGTTTTTT.

The chain couples TRBV13 to TRBJ1-2; 8 bases align to TRBD1. V gave up 2 bases and J gave up 6 bases; unmatched junction bases: 5. Germline assignment: CDR1 PRHDT and CDR2 FYEKMQ (reference sequence). CDR3 length: 14 amino acids. CDR3 loop: CASSLRTGWDGYTF. CDR3 coding DNA: TGTGCCAGCAGCTTACGGACAGGGTGGGATGGCTACACCTTC.

V gene TRBV2 combines with J gene TRBJ2-5; the D gene could be TRBD1 or TRBD2 (5 bases each). Trimming left V 8 bases short and J 2 bases short, with 15 bases between. Germline CDR1 and CDR2: SNHLY and FYNNEI. This CDR3 has 14 residues. CDR3 sequence reads: CASRRGTEQETQYF. The CDR3 nucleotides are TGTGCCAGCCGTAGAGGGACGGAACAAGAGACCCAGTACTTC. Combining the CDR3 with reference TRBV2 and TRBJ2-5 gives the whole variable domain EPEVTQTPSHQVTQMGQEVILRCVPISNHLYFYWYRQILGQKVEFLVSFYNNEISEKSEIFDDQFSVERPDGSNFTLKIRSTKLEDSAMYFCASRRGTEQETQYFGPGTRLLVL.

This chain links TRBV28 with TRBJ2-1; either TRBD1 or TRBD2 may fit D (5 bases each). This CDR3 spans 14 amino acids. Per germline, CDR1 MDHEN and CDR2 SYDVKM. Trimming removed 3 bases from V and 7 bases from J, with 13 bases in between. CDR3 sequence (DNA): TGTGCCAGCAGTTTTTCTGGGGGTACGAATGAGCAGTTCTTC. Protein product: CASSFSGGTNEQFF.

The rearrangement joins TRBV10-3 to TRBJ1-4; TRBD1 might be the D (5 bases). Germline assignment: CDR1 ENHRY and CDR2 SYGVKD. The length of the CDR3 is 16 residues. V was clipped by 3 bases and J by 0 bases, with 11 bases between them. This chain's CDR3 is CAISEGQGTTNEKLFF. Written as DNA, the CDR3 is TGTGCCATCAGTGAAGGGCAGGGAACAACTAATGAAAAACTGTTTTTT.

V gene TRBV18 combines with J gene TRBJ1-1; no clear D gene. CDR1 and CDR2 (germline): KGHSH, LQKENI. The CDR3 length is 14 residues. V lost 5 bases, J lost 0 bases, and 10 bases lay in between. The CDR3 sequence is CASSKQNLNTEAFF. The CDR3 region has the DNA TGTGCCAGCTCAAAACAGAACCTGAACACTGAAGCTTTCTTT.

CDR3 coding DNA: TGTGCCAGCAGCCAATATGGGGGTCAGCCCCAGCATTTT. This sequence encodes CASSQYGGQPQHF. The chain links TRBV14 to TRBJ1-5; maybe TRBD1 (5 bases). The germline V gene has CDR1 SGHDN and CDR2 FVKESK. The CDR3 runs to 13 residues. V lost 2 bases and J lost 6, with 8 bases in between. The entire variable domain, with the rest obtained from reference TRBV14 and TRBJ1-5, is as follows: EAGVTQFPSHSVIEKGQTVTLRCDPISGHDNLYWYRRVMGKEIKFLLHFVKESKQDESGMPNNRFLAERTGGTYSTLKVQPAELEDSGVYFCASSQYGGQPQHFGDGTRLSIL.

The chain couples TRBV11-2 to TRBJ2-5; D gene unclear. This CDR3 is built from 13 residues. The germline V gene encodes CDR1 SGHAT and CDR2 FQNNGV. The V and J ends lost 2 bases and 5 bases respectively, with 9 bases between them. The CDR3 spells CASSLIALETQYF. CDR3 bases: TGTGCCAGCAGCTTAATCGCACTGGAGACCCAGTACTTC.

J is TRBJ2-7 and V is TRBV11-2, with 9 bases aligning to TRBD2. Germline CDR1 SGHAT, CDR2 FQNNGV. The CDR3 has 12 amino acids. After removal of 2 bases from V and 7 bases from J, the junction contained 0 bases not matched to a gene. The chain's CDR3 is CASSLSGGEQYF. In nucleotides, the CDR3 is TGTGCCAGCAGCTTAAGCGGGGGGGAGCAGTACTTC.

This chain connects TRBV19 to TRBJ1-2, with a weak D call TRBD1 (6 bases). In germline, CDR1 is LNHDA, CDR2 SQIVND (reference sequence). V shed 9 bases and J shed 3 bases, with 14 bases lying between them. This CDR3 has 13 amino acids. CDR3 residues: CASQGMADYGYTF. In DNA form, the CDR3 reads TGTGCCAGCCAGGGGATGGCGGACTATGGCTACACCTTC.

The chain carries TRBV11-2 and TRBJ1-5; D uncertain. Germline assignment: CDR1 SGHAT and CDR2 FQNNGV. V was trimmed by 5 bases and J by 5 bases, leaving 10 bases between them. This CDR3 has 13 amino acids. The CDR3 here is CASSLWQHQPQHF. The CDR3 DNA is TGTGCCAGCAGCCTCTGGCAGCATCAGCCCCAGCATTTT.

This sequence joins TRBV15 and TRBJ2-5; weak D call: TRBD2 (5 bases). CDR1 is LNHNV, CDR2 YYDKDF, per germline (reference sequence). The CDR3 spans 14 residues. V was clipped by 5 bases and J by 0 bases, with 10 bases between them. CDR3 sequence (DNA): TGTGCCACCAGCCGGACGGGGTACCAAGAGACCCAGTACTTC. Its translation: CATSRTGYQETQYF.

The chain carries TRBV7-2 and TRBJ2-7; D remains unclear. CDR1 and CDR2 from the germline V gene are SGHTA and FQGNSA. The CDR3 runs to 14 residues. V was clipped by 5 bases and J by 7 bases, with 18 bases between them. The CDR3 DNA reads TGTGCCAGCAGCCCAGCTAGAGTCTTCTCTGAGCAGTACTTC. As protein: CASSPARVFSEQYF.

This clone was detected only once. The chain combines TRBV4-1 with TRBJ2-7; 10 bases align to TRBD2. Germline V lookup: CDR1 MGHRA, CDR2 YSYEKL. The ends lost 0 bases at V and 4 bases at J; junction bases unmatched: 6. This CDR3 region has 16 residues. The CDR3 region is CASSQDAAGGVYEQYF. The CDR3 DNA is TGCGCCAGCAGCCAAGATGCAGCGGGAGGGGTTTACGAGCAGTACTTC.

The chain is built from TRBV5-4 and TRBJ2-5; no clear D. Germline V gene lookup returns CDR1 SGHNT and CDR2 YYREEE (reference sequence). This CDR3 spans 14 amino acids. Trimming shortened V by 0 bases and J by 2 bases, and 8 bases separated the two germline ends. This CDR3 reads CASSLAGQQETQYF. CDR3 coding DNA: TGTGCCAGCAGCTTGGCCGGTCAGCAAGAGACCCAGTACTTC.

This rearrangement joins TRBV19 to TRBJ1-3; 10 bases line up with TRBD1. Trimming removed 6 bases from V and 4 bases from J; junction bases left unmatched: 6. The CDR3 loop spans 15 amino acids. Germline V gene data show CDR1 as LNHDA and CDR2 as SQIVND (reference sequence). For the CDR3, the DNA is TGTGCCAGTAGGACCGGGACAGGGGCAGGAAACACCATATATTTT. This codes for CASRTGTGAGNTIYF.